The 28 T cell receptor beta chains below were found in one sample sequenced in a study of T cell responses to AZD1222 COVID-19 vaccine. TCRdb's table, derived via immunoSEQ multiplex PCR, lists solely in-frame clones and lacks some. The repertoire holds approximately 96,000 clones, with around 83% as singletons. The sample in question was peripheral blood, obtained 28 days after the second AZD1222 dose. The source of these receptors is an adult who received the AZD1222 COVID-19 vaccine.

The chain couples TRBV27 to TRBJ2-1; TRBD1 agrees at 8 bases. This CDR3 is built from 17 residues. Trimming took 0 bases from V and 1 from J; bases not matched to a gene: 5. Germline V gene data show CDR1 as MNHEY and CDR2 as SMNVEV (reference sequence). The CDR3 coding sequence is TGTGCCAGCAGTTTATCGCCGGGACAGGCATCCTACAATGAGCAGTTCTTC. Amino acids: CASSLSPGQASYNEQFF.

The V call is TRBV4-3, the J call TRBJ1-2; 11 nucleotides match TRBD1. CDR3 length equals 18 residues. V shed 1 base and J 4 bases; nucleotides not matched to a gene: 11. CDR1 is LGHNA and CDR2 is YSLEER in the germline V gene. CDR3 in DNA: TGCGCCAGCAGCCAAGGATTGGGACAGGGGGGCGTAGTCTATGGCTACACCTTC. It specifies CASSQGLGQGGVVYGYTF.

The CDR3 loop reads CASSYSRAIEQYF. The CDR3 DNA follows: TGTGCCAGCAGTTACTCGAGAGCTATCGAGCAGTACTTC. The rearrangement uses TRBV6-5 and TRBJ2-7, with D hard to call. Germline V gene sequence: CDR1 MNHEY, CDR2 SVGAGI. This CDR3 comprises 13 residues. V shed 0 bases and J shed 6 bases, with 9 bases lying between them.

The chain employs TRBV7-2 and TRBJ1-2; no reliable D call. In germline, CDR1 is SGHTA, CDR2 FQGNSA. The V and J ends lost 2 bases and 8 bases respectively, with 24 bases between them. The CDR3 consists of 17 residues. As DNA, the CDR3 is TGTGCCAGCAGCTTACAGGCGTCAGGATCCTTCCAGAAGGGCTACACCTTC. It encodes CASSLQASGSFQKGYTF. Together with reference TRBV7-2 and TRBJ1-2, the CDR3 gives the full variable domain: GAGVSQSPSNKVTEKGKDVELRCDPISGHTALYWYRQSLGQGLEFLIYFQGNSAPDKSGLPSDRFSAERTGGSVSTLTIQRTQQEDSAVYLCASSLQASGSFQKGYTFGSGTRLTVV.

The gene calls are TRBV30 and TRBJ1-3, with D hard to call. Germline V lookup: CDR1 GTSNPN, CDR2 SVGIG (reference sequence). V was pared by 4 bases and J by 4 bases, with 8 bases between. The CDR3 is 12 amino acids. CDR3 residues: CAWTPLGNTIYF. CDR3 coding DNA: TGTGCCTGGACCCCCCTAGGAAACACCATATATTTT. Using reference TRBV30 and TRBJ1-3 for the parts outside the CDR3, the full variable domain is SQTIHQWPATLVQPVGSPLSLECTVEGTSNPNLYWYRQAAGRGLQLLFYSVGIGQISSEVPQNLSASRPQDRQFILSSKKLLLSDSGFYLCAWTPLGNTIYFGEGSWLTVV.

Only a few counts were recorded for this clone. The rearrangement joins TRBV6-2 or TRBV6-3 to TRBJ2-7; weak D call: TRBD2 (5 bases). Looked up from germline, CDR1 is MNHEY and CDR2 is SVGEGT. Trimming took 2 bases from V and 3 from J, leaving 8 bases between them. The CDR3 extends over 13 amino acids. CDR3 coding DNA: TGTGCCAGCAGTTACGCGGGCTACTACGAGCAGTACTTC. Its translation is CASSYAGYYEQYF.

This sequence joins TRBV2 and TRBJ2-5; D might be TRBD1 (6 bases). The germline V and J ends were trimmed by 7 bases and 13 bases, with 19 bases remaining between them. Germline V lookup: CDR1 SNHLY, CDR2 FYNNEI. The CDR3 spans 12 residues. CDR3: CASNAPEDRRYF. DNA for the CDR3: TGTGCCAGCAACGCCCCCGAGGACAGACGGTACTTC.

This chain connects TRBV28 to TRBJ1-1; 7 bases are shared with TRBD1. Germline CDR1 and CDR2: MDHEN and SYDVKM. Trimming at V came to 4 bases and at J to 1 base, leaving 6 bases not matched to a gene. The length of the CDR3 is 15 residues. The CDR3 coding sequence is TGTGCCAGCAGTTCACAGGGGAGGCGGAACACTGAAGCTTTCTTT. This codes for CASSSQGRRNTEAFF.

The genes are TRBV7-2 and TRBJ1-2; 10 positions agree with TRBD1. V lost 6 bases and J lost 6; bases outside the gene matches: 7. CDR1 is SGHTA and CDR2 is FQGNSA in the germline V gene. CDR3 length equals 14 residues. The CDR3 coding sequence is TGTGCCAGCAGGACAGGGGGCATTAGGAATGGCTACACCTTC. It encodes CASRTGGIRNGYTF. Using reference TRBV7-2 and TRBJ1-2 for the parts outside the CDR3, the full variable domain is GAGVSQSPSNKVTEKGKDVELRCDPISGHTALYWYRQSLGQGLEFLIYFQGNSAPDKSGLPSDRFSAERTGGSVSTLTIQRTQQEDSAVYLCASRTGGIRNGYTFGSGTRLTVV.

The gene calls are TRBV13 and TRBJ2-7; D is possibly TRBD1 (6 bases). The CDR3 runs to 18 residues. Germline assignment: CDR1 PRHDT and CDR2 FYEKMQ (reference sequence). Trimming took off 5 bases at V and 2 bases at J, with 25 bases between the two ends. The CDR3, as DNA: TGTGCCAGCAGCAGCCCACTAACCGCAGGGGCCGGACCCTACGAGCAGTACTTC. The encoded protein is CASSSPLTAGAGPYEQYF.

The rearrangement uses TRBV18 and TRBJ1-2, with 10 bases matching TRBD1. Germline loops: CDR1 KGHSH, CDR2 LQKENI. Trimming cost V 6 bases and J 3 bases; bases outside gene matches: 4. The CDR3 sequence is 14 residues long. Here the CDR3 reads CASSPDRGHYGYTF. DNA for the CDR3: TGTGCCAGCTCCCCTGACAGGGGGCACTATGGCTACACCTTC. The entire variable domain, with the rest obtained from reference TRBV18 and TRBJ1-2, is as follows: NAGVMQNPRHLVRRRGQEARLRCSPMKGHSHVYWYRQLPEEGLKFMVYLQKENIIDESGMPKERFSAEFPKEGPSILRIQQVVRGDSAAYFCASSPDRGHYGYTFGSGTRLTVV.

The chain couples TRBV2 to TRBJ1-1, with TRBD1 identical over 7 bases. With 3 bases clipped from V and 3 bases from J, the junction kept 7 bases outside the gene matches. The CDR3 covers 15 residues. The germline gives CDR1 SNHLY, CDR2 FYNNEI. In nucleotides, the CDR3 is TGTGCCAGCAGTGAGCAGGGGGGTTATGACACTGAAGCTTTCTTT. Translated: CASSEQGGYDTEAFF.

This rearrangement joins TRBV27 to TRBJ2-3, with D unresolved. The CDR3 length is 11 residues. CDR1 is MNHEY and CDR2 is SMNVEV in the germline V gene (reference sequence). The V end lost 5 bases, the J end lost 2 bases, and 2 bases lay between the germline ends. CDR3 region: CASSTTDTQYF. For the CDR3, the DNA is TGTGCCAGCAGTACCACAGATACGCAGTATTTT.

The chain uses TRBV19 and TRBJ1-5, with 12 nucleotides matching TRBD1. CDR3 length equals 17 residues. The V segment lost 6 bases and the J segment 1 base; nucleotides outside the gene matches: 7. Germline V lookup: CDR1 LNHDA, CDR2 SQIVND (reference sequence). The CDR3 protein is CASRPGTGGSSNQPQHF. CDR3 nucleotides: TGTGCCAGTAGACCCGGGACAGGGGGCTCCAGCAATCAGCCCCAGCATTTT. Looking up the rest from reference TRBV19 and TRBJ1-5 gives the full variable domain: DGGITQSPKYLFRKEGQNVTLSCEQNLNHDAMYWYRQDPGQGLRLIYYSQIVNDFQKGDIAEGYSVSREKKESFPLTVTSAQKNPTAFYLCASRPGTGGSSNQPQHFGDGTRLSIL.

J is TRBJ1-2 and V is TRBV11-2; weak D call: TRBD1 (6 bases). This CDR3 has 13 residues. Trimming removed 3 bases at V and 4 bases at J, with 9 bases between. Germline CDR1 and CDR2: SGHAT and FQNNGV. The CDR3: CASSFSGAYGYTF. As DNA, the CDR3 is TGTGCCAGCAGCTTTTCAGGGGCCTATGGCTACACCTTC.

The rearrangement uses TRBV5-1 and TRBJ1-5; 8 bases align to TRBD1. Germline V gives CDR1 SGHRS, CDR2 YFSETQ. Germline trimming cut 4 bases from V and 2 bases from J; bases unmatched to any gene: 5. The CDR3 runs to 15 residues. The CDR3 region is CASSVGQGGNQPQHF. CDR3 sequence (DNA): TGCGCCAGCAGCGTTGGACAGGGCGGCAATCAGCCCCAGCATTTT.

This clone was counted a single time. This sequence joins TRBV19 and TRBJ2-3; D gene unclear. V lost 6 bases and J lost 0, with 7 bases in between. In germline, CDR1 is LNHDA, CDR2 SQIVND (reference sequence). The CDR3 length is 13 residues. CDR3 amino acids: CASRAGSTDTQYF. DNA for the CDR3: TGTGCCAGTAGAGCCGGTAGCACAGATACGCAGTATTTT.

This clone was seen once. V is TRBV6-5 and J is TRBJ2-3; D is ambiguous. Germline-derived CDR1 and CDR2 are MNHEY and SVGAGI. The CDR3 covers 13 residues. V lost 6 bases to trimming and J lost 0 bases, with 7 bases between them. The CDR3 loop reads CASSWGSTDTQYF. CDR3 in DNA: TGTGCCAGCAGCTGGGGAAGCACAGATACGCAGTATTTT.

The chain links TRBV29-1 to TRBJ2-7, with 7 positions matching TRBD1. The CDR3 consists of 12 residues. The germline V gene encodes CDR1 SQVTM and CDR2 ANQGSEA. The trim removed 7 bases at V and 7 bases at J, leaving 10 bases unmatched. Here the CDR3 reads CSAGTVYGEQYF. In nucleotides, the CDR3 is TGCAGCGCTGGGACAGTCTACGGGGAGCAGTACTTC.

Written as DNA, the CDR3 is TGCGCCAGCAGCCCGAACCTTAGCGGGAGAGGCACAGATACGCAGTATTTT. This gives the protein CASSPNLSGRGTDTQYF. This chain connects TRBV4-1 to TRBJ2-3; 9 nucleotides agree with TRBD2. This CDR3 has 17 residues. Germline lookup yields CDR1 MGHRA and CDR2 YSYEKL. V gave up 4 bases and J gave up 1 base; unmatched junction bases: 9.

V is TRBV5-5 and J is TRBJ2-5; D tentatively reads TRBD1 or TRBD2 (5 bases each). Per the germline V gene, CDR1 is SGHKS and CDR2 is YYEKEE (reference sequence). Trimming took off 4 bases at V and 5 bases at J, with 15 bases between the two ends. CDR3 size: 14 residues. The DNA for the CDR3 is TGTGCCAGCAGCCCCGCTGAGGGGCGGGAGACCCAGTACTTC. Its protein is CASSPAEGRETQYF.

The V call is TRBV28, the J call TRBJ1-4; TRBD1 might be the D (6 bases). Germline V gene sequence: CDR1 MDHEN, CDR2 SYDVKM. There are 16 residues in the CDR3. V was clipped by 5 bases and J by 5 bases, with 18 bases between them. CDR3 in DNA: TGTGCCAGCAGTCCCTCGGGGGGCCAAAGGAATGAAAAACTGTTTTTT. The encoded protein is CASSPSGGQRNEKLFF.

This CDR3 reads CASSPQGLWGYTF. CDR3 nucleotides: TGTGCCAGCAGCCCACAGGGTTTATGGGGCTACACCTTC. This rearrangement joins TRBV5-4 to TRBJ1-2, with D perhaps TRBD1 (6 bases). The V end was cut by 4 bases, the J end by 8 bases, with 15 bases between. Germline CDR1 reads SGHNT; CDR2 reads YYREEE (reference sequence). The CDR3 sequence is 13 residues long.

The chain combines TRBV7-2 with TRBJ2-5; D remains ambiguous. Germline loops: CDR1 SGHTA, CDR2 FQGNSA. The V end lost 2 bases, the J end lost 4 bases, and 5 bases lay between the germline ends. This CDR3 region has 12 residues. This CDR3 is CASSLMRETQYF. In nucleotides, the CDR3 is TGTGCCAGCAGCTTAATGAGAGAGACCCAGTACTTC.

The chain is built from TRBV28 and TRBJ1-1, with D uncertain. This CDR3 region has 12 residues. In germline, CDR1 is MDHEN, CDR2 SYDVKM. Trimming shortened V by 7 bases and J by 7 bases, and 13 bases separated the two germline ends. CDR3 sequence: CASNLLQSEAFF. As DNA, the CDR3 is TGTGCCAGCAACCTCCTGCAGAGTGAAGCTTTCTTT.

DNA of the CDR3: TGTGCCAGCAGTGAAGCTGGGGGCGGAACCGGGGAGCTGTTTTTT. Translation gives CASSEAGGGTGELFF. The chain carries TRBV6-1 and TRBJ2-2; D might be TRBD1 (6 bases). V lost 0 bases and J lost 5, with 10 bases in between. Germline CDR1 reads MNHNS; CDR2 reads SASEGT. The CDR3 length is 15 residues.

The gene calls are TRBV15 and TRBJ2-5; D is unclear. Germline CDR1 is LNHNV and CDR2 is YYDKDF (reference sequence). The ends were cut back, 1 base at V and 5 bases at J, with 20 bases in the middle. CDR3 length: 17 amino acids. The CDR3 coding sequence is TGTGCCACCAGCAGAGGTCCCCCCACCCGGGCCAGGGAGACCCAGTACTTC. Protein sequence: CATSRGPPTRARETQYF.

This clone was detected a few times. The V call is TRBV6-1, the J call TRBJ1-1; D unclear. This CDR3 has 10 amino acids. V lost 2 bases and J lost 12, with 7 bases in between. Per the germline V gene, CDR1 is MNHNS and CDR2 is SASEGT. This chain's CDR3 is CASSEPVPFF. In DNA form, the CDR3 reads TGTGCCAGCAGTGAACCGGTGCCTTTCTTT.